Below are 8 T cell receptor beta chains sequenced from a single sample in a study of T cell repertoires in cytomegalovirus infection. One entry per CDR3 protein results from TCRdb running MiXCR on the reads. The profile shows 830,000 or so distinct CDR3 sequences, 30% to 35% of them singletons. No cognate antigen is known for these TCRs. The starting material was cultured CD8+ T cells from PBMCs, obtained from culture after CMV antigen stimulation. These receptors originate from a human donor in good health (CMV status not recorded). Some clones in this sample may be carry-over from other donors' samples.

At least ten counts were recorded for this clonotype. The CDR3 DNA is TGTGCCAGCAGCTTGTACCAGCAAGAGACCCAGTACTTC. It encodes CASSLYQQETQYF. The gene calls are TRBV7-2 and TRBJ2-5; D uncertain. The CDR3 is 13 amino acids. V was cut by 3 bases and J by 2 bases, with 7 bases left in between. From germline, CDR1 is SGHTA and CDR2 FQGNSA.

The chain has TRBV29-1 and TRBJ2-7; D unresolved. This CDR3 contains 14 residues. Looked up from germline, CDR1 is SQVTM and CDR2 is ANQGSEA. V was clipped by 0 bases and J by 1 base, with 10 bases between them. CDR3 nucleotide sequence: TGCAGCGTTGAAGATCACGGAAAGTCCTACGAGCAGTACTTC. It translates to CSVEDHGKSYEQYF.

In its sample, this clonotype was seen a few times. The V call is TRBV11-3, the J call TRBJ2-1, with 7 nucleotides matching TRBD1. J lost 6 bases, V lost 5 bases, and 10 bases had no gene match. The CDR3 sequence is 15 residues long. The germline V gene encodes CDR1 SGHNT and CDR2 YENEEA. The CDR3 region has the DNA TGTGCCAGCAGCCCACGGGACAGACCCACCAATGAGCAGTTCTTC. It codes for CASSPRDRPTNEQFF.

The J gene is TRBJ1-2, the V gene TRBV27; 9 nucleotides line up with TRBD1. Germline V gives CDR1 MNHEY, CDR2 SMNVEV (reference sequence). The CDR3 has 14 residues. Germline trimming cut 5 bases from V and 4 bases from J; bases unmatched to any gene: 5. The CDR3 spells CASSPQGAPYGYTF. The CDR3 bases are TGTGCCAGCAGTCCACAGGGGGCACCCTATGGCTACACCTTC.

V usage is TRBV29-1 and J usage is TRBJ2-7; possible D gene TRBD1, 5 bases. The V end was cut by 4 bases, the J end by 5 bases, with 15 bases between. There are 13 residues in the CDR3. Germline-derived CDR1 and CDR2 are SQVTM and ANQGSEA. CDR3 residues: CSVAGQGGNEQYF. DNA for the CDR3: TGCAGCGTTGCTGGGCAGGGTGGAAACGAGCAGTACTTC.

The V call is TRBV7-9, the J call TRBJ2-5, with D possibly matching TRBD2 (6 bases). This CDR3 has 15 residues. Germline V gene lookup returns CDR1 SEHNR and CDR2 FQNEAQ (reference sequence). The V gene lost 3 bases and the J gene lost 5 bases, with 16 bases spanning the gap. The CDR3 nucleotides are TGTGCCAGCAGCTTGGGGGGACGGCGCGAGGAGACCCAGTACTTC. Amino acid sequence: CASSLGGRREETQYF.

This clonotype was picked up many times. The chain is built from TRBV7-2 and TRBJ2-3; 15 bases map to TRBD2. The germline CDR1 and CDR2 sequences are SGHTA and FQGNSA. The CDR3 extends over 19 amino acids. Losses at the gene ends were 5 bases for V and 0 bases for J; bases not matched to a gene: 9. CDR3 region: CASSTPGLAGGTSTDTQYF. DNA for the CDR3: TGTGCCAGCAGCACACCGGGACTAGCGGGGGGTACTAGCACAGATACGCAGTATTTT.

This clonotype was observed many times. This chain connects TRBV4-1 to TRBJ2-3; D remains unclear. The CDR3 has 17 amino acids. Trimming removed 0 bases at V and 2 bases at J, with 15 bases between. Germline V gene lookup returns CDR1 MGHRA and CDR2 YSYEKL. DNA of the CDR3: TGCGCCAGCAGCCAAGACCCAAGTCCGCGGATCACAGATACGCAGTATTTT. Protein: CASSQDPSPRITDTQYF.